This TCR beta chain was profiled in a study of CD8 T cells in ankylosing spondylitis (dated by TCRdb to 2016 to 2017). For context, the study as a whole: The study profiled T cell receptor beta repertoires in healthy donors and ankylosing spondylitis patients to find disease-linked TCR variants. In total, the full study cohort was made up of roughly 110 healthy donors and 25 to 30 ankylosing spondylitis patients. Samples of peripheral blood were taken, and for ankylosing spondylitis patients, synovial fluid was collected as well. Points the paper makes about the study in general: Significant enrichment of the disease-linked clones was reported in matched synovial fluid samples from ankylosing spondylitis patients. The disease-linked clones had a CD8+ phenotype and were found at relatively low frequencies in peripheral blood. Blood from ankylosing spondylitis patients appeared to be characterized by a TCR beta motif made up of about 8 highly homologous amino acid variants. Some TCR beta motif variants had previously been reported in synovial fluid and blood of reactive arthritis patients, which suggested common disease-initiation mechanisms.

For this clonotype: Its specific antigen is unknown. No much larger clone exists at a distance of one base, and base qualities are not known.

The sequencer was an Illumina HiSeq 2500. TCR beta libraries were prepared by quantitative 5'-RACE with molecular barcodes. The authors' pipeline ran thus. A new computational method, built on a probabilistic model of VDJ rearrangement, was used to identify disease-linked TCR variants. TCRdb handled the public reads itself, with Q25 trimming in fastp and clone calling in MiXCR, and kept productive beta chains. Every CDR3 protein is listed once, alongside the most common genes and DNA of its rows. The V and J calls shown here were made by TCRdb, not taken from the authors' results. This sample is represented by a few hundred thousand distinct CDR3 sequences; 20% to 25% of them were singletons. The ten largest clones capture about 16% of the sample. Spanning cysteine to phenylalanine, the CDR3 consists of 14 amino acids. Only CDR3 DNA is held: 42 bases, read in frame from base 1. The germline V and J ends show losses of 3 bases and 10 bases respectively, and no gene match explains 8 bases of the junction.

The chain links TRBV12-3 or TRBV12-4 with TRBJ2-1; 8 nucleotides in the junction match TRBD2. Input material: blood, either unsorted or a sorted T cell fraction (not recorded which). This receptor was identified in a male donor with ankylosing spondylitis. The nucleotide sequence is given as TGTGCCAGCAGTTTTCTAGCGGGCGCGGGGGAGCAGTTCTTC. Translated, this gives CASSFLAGAGEQFF.